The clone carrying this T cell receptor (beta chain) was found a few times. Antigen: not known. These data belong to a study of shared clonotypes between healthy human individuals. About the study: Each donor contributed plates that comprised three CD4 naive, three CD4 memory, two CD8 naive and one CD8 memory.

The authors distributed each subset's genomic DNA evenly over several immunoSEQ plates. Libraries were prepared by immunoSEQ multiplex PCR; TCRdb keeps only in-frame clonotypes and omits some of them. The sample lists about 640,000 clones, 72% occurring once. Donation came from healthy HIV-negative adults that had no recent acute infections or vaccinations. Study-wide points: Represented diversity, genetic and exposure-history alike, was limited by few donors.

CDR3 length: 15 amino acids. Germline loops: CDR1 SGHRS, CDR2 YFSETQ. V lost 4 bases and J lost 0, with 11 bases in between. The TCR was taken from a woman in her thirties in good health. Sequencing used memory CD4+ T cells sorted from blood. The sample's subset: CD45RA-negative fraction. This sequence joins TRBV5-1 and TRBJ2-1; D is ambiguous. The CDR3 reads CASSVGSGSYNEQFF. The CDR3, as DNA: TGCGCCAGCAGCGTTGGCAGTGGCTCCTACAATGAGCAGTTCTTC.